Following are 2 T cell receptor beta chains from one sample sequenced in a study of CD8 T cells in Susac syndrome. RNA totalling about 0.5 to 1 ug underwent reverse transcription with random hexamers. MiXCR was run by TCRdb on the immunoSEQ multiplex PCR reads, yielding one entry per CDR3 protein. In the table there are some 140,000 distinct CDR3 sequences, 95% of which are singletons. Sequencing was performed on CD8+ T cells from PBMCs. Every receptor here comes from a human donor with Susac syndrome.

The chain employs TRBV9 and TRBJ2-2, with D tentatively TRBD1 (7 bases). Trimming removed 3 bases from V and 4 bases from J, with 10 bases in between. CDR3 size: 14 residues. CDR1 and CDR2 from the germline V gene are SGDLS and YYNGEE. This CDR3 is CASSAGGGTGELFF. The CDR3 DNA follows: TGTGCCAGCAGCGCAGGGGGAGGCACCGGGGAGCTGTTTTTT.

CDR3 loop: CASSYSPTESYEQYF. The CDR3 nucleotides are TGTGCCAGCAGTTACTCCCCTACAGAGTCCTACGAGCAGTACTTC. V and J are TRBV6-5 and TRBJ2-7, with unresolved D. V lost 0 bases, J lost 1 base, and 10 bases lay in between. CDR3 length: 15 residues. Germline values: CDR1 MNHEY, CDR2 SVGAGI.